This TCR beta chain was identified during a study of blood T cells in healthy people across ages. Looking at the study overall: About one barcoded TCR beta cDNA was captured per two T cells.

Next came a second PCR, run for about 6 to 12 cycles, which used a sample-barcoded 5' primer along with a J-beta primer mix. TCRdb reprocessed the 5' RACE reads with MiXCR, giving one entry per CDR3 protein. The sample comprises 1.5 million to 2 million distinct CDR3 sequences, roughly 27% of which are singletons, and roughly 8% rests with the top ten. Germline V gives CDR1 MDHEN, CDR2 SYDVKM. The CDR3 is 16 residues long. The V segment lost 5 bases and the J segment 13 bases; nucleotides outside the gene matches: 12. The chain recombines TRBV28 with TRBJ1-6; TRBD1 matches 12 bases. The sequence was obtained from a woman in her 30s in good health. The sequencing input was blood. The CDR3 is CASSEPGQGAFVPLHF. The CDR3 coding sequence is TGTGCCAGCAGTGAACCGGGACAGGGGGCTTTCGTGCCCCTCCACTTT.